This T cell receptor beta chain came from a study of blood T cell repertoires in COVID-19. Germline CDR1 reads LGHDT; CDR2 reads YNNKEL (reference sequence). With 4 bases clipped from V and 1 base from J, the junction kept 11 bases outside the gene matches. The CDR3 covers 17 residues. Profiling relied on immunoSEQ multiplex PCR, and the TCRdb table lists in-frame clones only, not all of them. In the table there are around 270,000 clones, around nine tenths of which are singletons. The chain recombines TRBV3-1 (or the pseudogene TRBV3-2) with TRBJ2-3, with 7 bases identical to TRBD2. Sequenced sample: PBMCs or T cells enriched from blood (not recorded which). The TCR sequence derives from a woman aged 40 to 50 who had been exposed to COVID-19. The CDR3 protein is CASSLNFGGGGTDTQYF. For the CDR3, the DNA is TGTGCCAGCAGCCTCAACTTTGGCGGGGGAGGCACAGATACGCAGTATTTT.